These 21 T cell receptor beta chains were all obtained from the same sample, sequenced in a study of radiotherapy plus CTLA-4 blockade in lung cancer. Sequenced by immunoSEQ multiplex PCR; TCRdb stores in-frame clones only, minus some. Of about 120,000 clones listed, 78% are singletons. The source material was peripheral blood, sampled from a patient treated with radiotherapy plus ipilimumab. All receptors come from a human donor with non-small cell lung cancer who had a partial response to radiotherapy plus ipilimumab.

The rearrangement joins TRBV27 to TRBJ1-2; perhaps TRBD1 as D (6 bases). Trimming took 5 bases from V and 0 from J, leaving 13 bases between them. Germline V gene lookup returns CDR1 MNHEY and CDR2 SMNVEV (reference sequence). The CDR3 totals 15 residues. The CDR3 bases are TGTGCCAGCAGTAAGGGGGTCAGCGCTAACTATGGCTACACCTTC. This sequence encodes CASSKGVSANYGYTF.

The rearrangement links TRBV29-1 to TRBJ1-1, with a tentative D call TRBD1 (6 bases). The CDR3 length is 14 residues. V gave up 3 bases and J gave up 5 bases, with 16 bases separating them. In germline, CDR1 is SQVTM, CDR2 ANQGSEA. The CDR3: CSVDGARGETEAFF. CDR3 nucleotides: TGCAGCGTTGATGGGGCCAGGGGTGAAACTGAAGCTTTCTTT.

The chain uses TRBV6-6 and TRBJ2-5; TRBD2 aligns across 7 bases. The J segment lost 4 bases and the V segment lost 1 base, leaving 0 bases of the junction unmatched. From germline, CDR1 is MNHNY and CDR2 SVGAGI (reference sequence). This CDR3 region has 13 residues. In nucleotides, the CDR3 is TGTGCCAGCAGTTACTGGGAGGGAGAGACCCAGTACTTC. Its protein is CASSYWEGETQYF.

The V gene is TRBV7-8, the J gene TRBJ2-2, with D possibly matching TRBD1 (6 bases). The CDR3 length is 16 residues. Germline CDR1 and CDR2: SGHVS and FQNEAQ. Between the trimmed V and J ends, which lost 5 bases and 6 bases, there was a span of 19 bases. The CDR3 sequence: CASSLIGGFNPGELFF. DNA for the CDR3: TGTGCCAGCAGCCTGATAGGGGGATTCAACCCCGGGGAGCTGTTTTTT.

The chain uses TRBV5-1 and TRBJ1-1; TRBD1 matches 7 bases. The CDR3 runs 16 residues. Per the germline V gene, CDR1 is SGHRS and CDR2 is YFSETQ. Losses at the gene ends were 4 bases for V and 1 base for J; bases not matched to a gene: 10. CDR3 coding DNA: TGCGCCAGCAGCCCTAAATTGGGGACAGAGAACACTGAAGCTTTCTTT. Its translation: CASSPKLGTENTEAFF.

The chain recombines TRBV27 with TRBJ1-5; 8 bases map to TRBD1. Trimming took 0 bases from V and 0 from J; bases not matched to a gene: 10. The CDR3 has 19 amino acids. In germline, CDR1 is MNHEY, CDR2 SMNVEV (reference sequence). The CDR3 sequence: CASSLSPDRGGDSNQPQHF. CDR3 bases: TGTGCCAGCAGTTTATCGCCTGACAGGGGAGGGGATAGCAATCAGCCCCAGCATTTT.

The chain couples TRBV5-1 to TRBJ2-1, with 9 nucleotides matching TRBD2. Germline CDR1 is SGHRS and CDR2 is YFSETQ. This CDR3 is 15 amino acids long. With 0 bases clipped from V and 6 bases from J, the junction kept 4 bases outside the gene matches. The CDR3 nucleotides read TGCGCCAGCAGCTTGGGGGCGGGAGGGCTCAATGAGCAGTTCTTC. This gives the protein CASSLGAGGLNEQFF.

The chain has TRBV10-3 and TRBJ1-5; D gene unclear. V lost 8 bases and J 0 bases, leaving 8 bases between the germline ends. CDR1 ENHRY and CDR2 SYGVKD come from the germline V gene. The CDR3 loop spans 13 amino acids. CDR3 sequence (DNA): TGTGCCATCGGCGGGGATAGCAATCAGCCCCAGCATTTT. As protein: CAIGGDSNQPQHF.

Turning to this clone: This same CDR3 is encoded by further DNA sequences in the sample. The chain is built from TRBV28 and TRBJ1-1; D is ambiguous. V was clipped by 3 bases and J by 2 bases, with 4 bases between them. Germline CDR1 MDHEN, CDR2 SYDVKM. The CDR3 spans 12 residues. The DNA for the CDR3 is TGTGCCAGCAGTTTCAGAAACACTGAAGCTTTCTTT. Protein product: CASSFRNTEAFF.

The chain joins TRBV6-6 to TRBJ1-5; TRBD1 is a possible D gene (5 bases). V was clipped by 5 bases and J by 3 bases, with 8 bases between them. Germline V lookup: CDR1 MNHNY, CDR2 SVGAGI (reference sequence). The CDR3 totals 13 residues. The CDR3 DNA reads as TGTGCCAGCAGTAGACAGTTCAATCAGCCCCAGCATTTT. Amino acid sequence: CASSRQFNQPQHF.

This clone was counted a single time. The genes are TRBV19 and TRBJ1-6; tentatively, D is TRBD1 (5 bases). Deletions cut 4 bases from V and 7 bases from J, with 11 bases between. This CDR3 comprises 14 residues. Germline V gene lookup returns CDR1 LNHDA and CDR2 SQIVND (reference sequence). CDR3 sequence reads: CASSTSGRNSPLHF. The CDR3 region has the DNA TGTGCCAGTAGTACGTCAGGGAGGAATTCACCCCTCCACTTT. The full variable domain, with the rest looked up from reference TRBV19 and TRBJ1-6, is DGGITQSPKYLFRKEGQNVTLSCEQNLNHDAMYWYRQDPGQGLRLIYYSQIVNDFQKGDIAEGYSVSREKKESFPLTVTSAQKNPTAFYLCASSTSGRNSPLHFGNGTRLTVT.

The chain couples TRBV28 to TRBJ2-4; D is ambiguous. Germline V gives CDR1 MDHEN, CDR2 SYDVKM. Trimming removed 8 bases at V and 8 bases at J, with 19 bases between. The CDR3 has 14 residues. The CDR3: CASGPLAARDIQYF. In DNA form, the CDR3 reads TGTGCCAGCGGTCCGTTGGCAGCACGGGACATTCAGTACTTC.

The rearrangement joins TRBV4-1 to TRBJ2-1; 10 bases fit TRBD2. V shed 1 base, J shed 5 bases, and the junction held 5 bases outside the gene matches. The germline CDR1 and CDR2 sequences are MGHRA and YSYEKL. This CDR3 has 16 amino acids. As DNA, the CDR3 is TGCGCCAGCAGCCAAGGTAGCGGGGGGCGGGACAATGAGCAGTTCTTC. Protein product: CASSQGSGGRDNEQFF.

The rearrangement uses TRBV4-2 and TRBJ1-2; TRBD1 matches at 9 bases. The CDR3 length is 15 residues. V lost 0 bases, J lost 8 bases, and 7 bases stayed unmatched. Per the germline V gene, CDR1 is LGHNA and CDR2 is YNFKEQ. The CDR3 spells CASSQDKGQGNGYTF. In DNA, the CDR3 is TGTGCCAGCAGCCAAGATAAGGGACAGGGAAACGGCTACACCTTC.

Concerning this clone itself: The junction departs from the called germline gene at one end, perhaps through a read error. The chain combines TRBV5-4 with TRBJ2-7, with a possible D match to TRBD2 (5 bases). The CDR3 loop spans 14 amino acids. Germline V CDR1 and CDR2: SGHNT, YYREEE (reference sequence). The CDR3 protein is CASSLEASSHEQYF. DNA for the CDR3: TGTGCCAGCAGCTTGGAGGCTAGCTCCCACGAGCAGTACTTC.

About this clone: This CDR3 is also generated by other DNA sequences in the sample. The CDR3 DNA follows: TGTGCCAGCAGCTTAGTAGCGGGGAACACTGAAGCTTTCTTT. It specifies CASSLVAGNTEAFF. This chain joins TRBV7-2 and TRBJ1-1, with unresolved D. V was shortened by 1 base and J by 1 base, with 7 bases between the two germline ends. The CDR3 consists of 14 residues. CDR1 is SGHTA and CDR2 is FQGNSA in the germline V gene.

This chain joins TRBV5-1 and TRBJ2-1; 10 bases line up with TRBD2. Germline loops: CDR1 SGHRS, CDR2 YFSETQ. V gave up 4 bases and J gave up 4 bases; unmatched junction bases: 2. The CDR3 is made up of 14 amino acids. CDR3 in amino acids: CASSISGGYNEQFF. The CDR3, as DNA: TGCGCCAGCAGCATTAGCGGGGGGTACAATGAGCAGTTCTTC.

The genes are TRBV28 and TRBJ2-3; 8 bases agree with TRBD1. This CDR3 contains 13 residues. CDR1 and CDR2 (germline): MDHEN, SYDVKM. J was trimmed by 1 base and V by 10 bases; bases with no gene match: 4. CDR3 protein: CATRGHGTDTQYF. CDR3 sequence (DNA): TGTGCCACCAGGGGGCATGGCACAGATACGCAGTATTTT.

This chain connects TRBV5-1 to TRBJ2-3; TRBD1 might be the D (6 bases). Germline V CDR1 and CDR2: SGHRS, YFSETQ. V was clipped by 7 bases and J by 3 bases, with 18 bases between them. The CDR3 loop spans 15 amino acids. The CDR3: CASLAGGAATDTQYF. The CDR3 bases are TGCGCCAGCCTCGCTGGGGGCGCAGCGACAGATACGCAGTATTTT.

This clone was seen only once. The V call is TRBV5-1, the J call TRBJ2-3; D is unresolved. Germline-derived CDR1 and CDR2 are SGHRS and YFSETQ. The CDR3 is 13 amino acids. Trimming removed 4 bases from V and 6 bases from J, with 12 bases in between. CDR3 residues: CASSSPQADTQYF. CDR3 coding DNA: TGCGCCAGCAGCAGCCCCCAGGCGGATACGCAGTATTTT.

The rearrangement links TRBV20-1 to TRBJ1-5; D not resolved. Looked up from germline, CDR1 is DFQATT and CDR2 is SNEGSKA (reference sequence). The CDR3 spans 11 residues. V shed 4 bases and J shed 5 bases, with 6 bases lying between them. CDR3 loop: CSATSDQPQHF. In nucleotides, the CDR3 is TGCAGTGCTACCAGTGATCAGCCCCAGCATTTT.